The 23 T cell receptor beta chains below come from one sample, sequenced in a study of cytomegalovirus exposure and HLA in healthy donors. Vbeta (60) and Jbeta (13) primers were used in the PCR. Clones were read by immunoSEQ multiplex PCR, and TCRdb kept only the in-frame ones, dropping some. Of roughly 160,000 clones listed, 85% are singletons. The sequencing input was PBMCs. Receptor source: a boy between 2 and 10 years old in good health and CMV-seronegative.

Notes on this clone: Distinct nucleotide sequences in the sample also encode this CDR3. This chain uses TRBV2 with TRBJ1-4, with D possibly being TRBD1 (5 bases). Germline V CDR1 and CDR2: SNHLY, FYNNEI. Trimming removed 6 bases at V and 3 bases at J, with 14 bases between. The CDR3 spans 15 residues. CDR3 sequence reads: CASSERGRANEKLFF. The CDR3 DNA reads as TGTGCCAGCAGCGAAAGGGGCAGGGCTAATGAAAAACTGTTTTTT.

This chain joins TRBV28 and TRBJ2-3, with 15 nucleotides matching TRBD2. The CDR3 contains 15 residues. In germline, CDR1 is MDHEN, CDR2 SYDVKM. J was trimmed by 6 bases and V by 6 bases; bases with no gene match: 4. The CDR3 loop reads CASRPGTSGGDTQYF. CDR3 nucleotide sequence: TGTGCCAGCAGGCCCGGGACTAGCGGGGGGGATACGCAGTATTTT. Full variable domain (rest looked up from reference TRBV28 and TRBJ2-3): DVKVTQSSRYLVKRTGEKVFLECVQDMDHENMFWYRQDPGLGLRLIYFSYDVKMKEKGDIPEGYSVSREKKERFSLILESASTNQTSMYLCASRPGTSGGDTQYFGPGTRLTVL.

This rearrangement joins TRBV5-1 to TRBJ1-1; 7 bases line up with TRBD1. The CDR3 runs to 15 residues. Germline trimming cut 5 bases from V and 4 bases from J; bases unmatched to any gene: 11. Germline V gene lookup returns CDR1 SGHRS and CDR2 YFSETQ. CDR3 bases: TGCGCCAGCAGTTACGGACAGGCCTCTAGCACTGAAGCTTTCTTT. This codes for CASSYGQASSTEAFF. The full variable domain, rest sourced from reference TRBV5-1 and TRBJ1-1, is KAGVTQTPRYLIKTRGQQVTLSCSPISGHRSVSWYQQTPGQGLQFLFEYFSETQRNKGNFPGRFSGRQFSNSRSEMNVSTLELGDSALYLCASSYGQASSTEAFFGQGTRLTVV.

Here the CDR3 DNA reads TGTGCCAGCAGCTTAGTAGGGGCCGCCACAGATACGCAGTATTTT. Its protein product is CASSLVGAATDTQYF. The rearrangement uses TRBV5-4 and TRBJ2-3, with D tentatively TRBD1 (5 bases). V lost 2 bases to trimming and J lost 2 bases, with 12 bases between them. CDR1 is SGHNT, CDR2 YYREEE, per germline (reference sequence). CDR3 length: 15 residues.

On this clone: One junction end does not reproduce the germline sequence, and a read error may be involved. The gene calls are TRBV7-9 and TRBJ2-1; 12 bases are shared with TRBD2. Per germline, CDR1 SEHNR and CDR2 FQNEAQ (reference sequence). The CDR3 loop spans 15 amino acids. The CDR3 DNA reads as TGTGCCAGCAGCTCGACTAGCGGGAGCTACAATGAGCAGCTCTTC. Translating gives CASSSTSGSYNEQLF.

This chain links TRBV29-1 with TRBJ2-1, with 7 bases lining up with TRBD2. V lost 7 bases and J lost 12; bases outside the gene matches: 15. Germline V gene lookup returns CDR1 SQVTM and CDR2 ANQGSEA. This CDR3 comprises 13 residues. The CDR3 DNA sequence: TGCAGCGGGACGGGACTCCGGGGGGAGGTGCAGTTCTTC. Translating gives CSGTGLRGEVQFF.

This clone appeared a few times. The chain uses TRBV5-1 and TRBJ2-3, with 9 bases aligning to TRBD1. Germline V gives CDR1 SGHRS, CDR2 YFSETQ. V shed 2 bases and J 5 bases; nucleotides not matched to a gene: 18. This CDR3 is 19 amino acids long. The CDR3 sequence is CASSLFGTGTVDERDTQYF. The CDR3, as DNA: TGCGCCAGCAGCTTATTCGGGACAGGGACCGTGGACGAGAGAGATACGCAGTATTTT.

This chain links TRBV30 with TRBJ2-1, with D tentatively TRBD2 (7 bases). The CDR3 runs 14 residues. V shed 0 bases and J shed 9 bases, with 15 bases lying between them. CDR1 and CDR2 from the germline V gene are GTSNPN and SVGIG (reference sequence). The CDR3 DNA reads TGTGCCTGGAGTGTACTGGGGGGGGCTGGTGAGCAGTTCTTC. Protein sequence: CAWSVLGGAGEQFF.

V gene TRBV27 combines with J gene TRBJ1-2; TRBD1 aligns across 10 bases. The J segment lost 3 bases and the V segment lost 5 bases, leaving 6 bases of the junction unmatched. Germline V gives CDR1 MNHEY, CDR2 SMNVEV (reference sequence). The CDR3 totals 15 residues. DNA for the CDR3: TGTGCCAGCAGTACCCCTGGACAGGGGGACTATGGCTACACCTTC. This translates into CASSTPGQGDYGYTF.

V usage is TRBV7-8 and J usage is TRBJ2-1; D not resolved. The germline CDR1 and CDR2 sequences are SGHVS and FQNEAQ. Deletions cut 1 base from V and 1 base from J, with 14 bases between. CDR3 length: 17 residues. The chain's CDR3 is CASSLDNRSRSYNEQFF. In DNA, the CDR3 is TGTGCCAGCAGCTTAGACAATCGGAGTAGGTCCTACAATGAGCAGTTCTTC. Drawing the rest from reference TRBV7-8 and TRBJ2-1, the complete variable domain is GAGVSQSPRYKVAKRGQDVALRCDPISGHVSLFWYQQALGQGPEFLTYFQNEAQLDKSGLPSDRFFAERPEGSVSTLKIQRTQQEDSAVYLCASSLDNRSRSYNEQFFGPGTRLTVL.

The chain is built from TRBV10-1 and TRBJ2-1; D is perhaps TRBD1 (5 bases). With 8 bases removed from V and 1 base from J, the gap between germline ends came to 12 bases. The germline V gene has CDR1 WNHNN and CDR2 SYGVQD (reference sequence). There are 14 residues in the CDR3. The CDR3 loop reads CASGQGSSYNEQFF. CDR3 sequence (DNA): TGCGCCAGCGGTCAGGGATCATCCTACAATGAGCAGTTCTTC.

The J gene is TRBJ1-2, the V gene TRBV4-2, with a weak D call TRBD1 (5 bases). Trimming took off 0 bases at V and 4 bases at J, with 18 bases between the two ends. The V gene's germline CDR1 is LGHNA and CDR2 YNFKEQ. There are 17 residues in the CDR3. The CDR3 region is CASSQDIGWTRSYGYTF. The CDR3 coding sequence is TGTGCCAGCAGCCAAGATATCGGGTGGACACGTAGCTATGGCTACACCTTC.

The V call is TRBV11-2, the J call TRBJ2-2; D might be TRBD1 (5 bases). Between the trimmed V and J ends, which lost 4 bases and 6 bases, there was a span of 18 bases. The CDR3 runs to 16 residues. CDR1 and CDR2 from the germline V gene are SGHAT and FQNNGV. In DNA form, the CDR3 reads TGTGCCAGCAGCTCTCTCGCAGGGAAGGGCCCCGGGGAGCTGTTTTTT. Protein product: CASSSLAGKGPGELFF.

This rearrangement joins TRBV7-9 to TRBJ1-3; the D gene is possibly TRBD1 (5 bases). CDR1 SEHNR and CDR2 FQNEAQ come from the germline V gene (reference sequence). Trimming stripped 3 bases from V and 0 bases from J, with 6 bases between. The CDR3 has 14 residues. CDR3 in DNA: TGTGCCAGCAGCTTTGGGGCCTCTGGAAACACCATATATTTT. Protein sequence: CASSFGASGNTIYF.

Points on this clone: Other nucleotide sequences from this sample produce the same CDR3. For the CDR3, the DNA is TGTGCCAGCTCACCACCGAGTGGGGGCAGGCGGGAGCAGTACTTC. It codes for CASSPPSGGRREQYF. The gene calls are TRBV18 and TRBJ2-7; D is perhaps TRBD1 (6 bases). Germline loops: CDR1 KGHSH, CDR2 LQKENI. The V gene lost 0 bases and the J gene lost 7 bases, with 16 bases spanning the gap. The CDR3 length is 15 residues.

The rearrangement links TRBV9 to TRBJ2-3, with a tentative D call TRBD1 (5 bases). This CDR3 is 14 amino acids long. V shed 0 bases and J shed 1 base, with 6 bases lying between them. Germline lookup yields CDR1 SGDLS and CDR2 YYNGEE. As DNA, the CDR3 is TGTGCCAGCAGCGTAGAGACAGGCACAGATACGCAGTATTTT. This gives the protein CASSVETGTDTQYF.

The chain is built from TRBV27 and TRBJ2-5; D possibly corresponds to TRBD1 (6 bases). The CDR3 extends over 14 amino acids. CDR1 and CDR2 (germline): MNHEY, SMNVEV (reference sequence). V gave up 5 bases and J gave up 1 base, with 11 bases separating them. The DNA of the CDR3 is TGTGCCAGCAGTCCGTGGGGGCCCCAAGAGACCCAGTACTTC. Its translation: CASSPWGPQETQYF.

Regarding this clone: This same CDR3 is encoded by further DNA sequences in the sample. J is TRBJ2-7 and V is TRBV18; D unresolved. Trimming took off 3 bases at V and 0 bases at J, with 3 bases between the two ends. Germline V gives CDR1 KGHSH, CDR2 LQKENI. The CDR3 loop spans 12 amino acids. CDR3 protein: CASSPSSYEQYF. CDR3 DNA: TGTGCCAGCTCACCTAGCTCCTACGAGCAGTACTTC.

CDR3 protein: CASSIDSRQGATDTQYF. CDR3 DNA: TGTGCCAGTAGTATAGATTCTCGCCAGGGGGCAACAGATACGCAGTATTTT. This rearrangement joins TRBV19 to TRBJ2-3; 8 bases fit TRBD1. Germline values: CDR1 LNHDA, CDR2 SQIVND (reference sequence). The CDR3 extends over 17 amino acids. The junction had 8 bases not matched to a gene; V was cut back by 0 bases and J by 3 bases.

This chain joins TRBV28 and TRBJ2-5; D gene uncertain. V lost 5 bases to trimming and J lost 1 base, with 14 bases between them. Germline V gives CDR1 MDHEN, CDR2 SYDVKM. The CDR3 contains 15 residues. DNA for the CDR3: TGTGCCAGCAGTCCCAATGGGCTGCTCCAAGAGACCCAGTACTTC. Translation gives CASSPNGLLQETQYF.

This chain connects TRBV14 to TRBJ1-2, with D possibly TRBD1 on 6 matching bases. Germline V CDR1 and CDR2: SGHDN, FVKESK. V dropped 4 bases and J dropped 5 bases, with 14 bases sitting between them. The CDR3 length is 14 residues. The CDR3 reads CASSPWTAFYGYTF. The CDR3, as DNA: TGTGCCAGCAGCCCTTGGACAGCTTTTTATGGCTACACCTTC. Full variable domain (remainder filled in from reference TRBV14 and TRBJ1-2): EAGVTQFPSHSVIEKGQTVTLRCDPISGHDNLYWYRRVMGKEIKFLLHFVKESKQDESGMPNNRFLAERTGGTYSTLKVQPAELEDSGVYFCASSPWTAFYGYTFGSGTRLTVV.

The J gene is TRBJ1-5, the V gene TRBV6-5; TRBD1 aligns across 10 bases. This CDR3 contains 13 residues. The trim removed 5 bases at V and 12 bases at J, leaving 7 bases unmatched. Germline CDR1 MNHEY, CDR2 SVGAGI. The CDR3 spells CASSDRGPHLQHF. In DNA, the CDR3 is TGTGCCAGCAGTGACAGGGGGCCCCATCTCCAGCATTTT.

The chain joins TRBV5-1 to TRBJ2-1, with TRBD2 as a possible D gene (6 bases). The V end was cut by 5 bases, the J end by 0 bases, with 12 bases between. CDR1 is SGHRS and CDR2 is YFSETQ in the germline V gene. The length of the CDR3 is 15 residues. The CDR3 region is CASRAAGSSYNEQFF. CDR3 DNA sequence: TGCGCCAGCAGGGCAGCCGGGAGCTCCTACAATGAGCAGTTCTTC.